This T cell receptor beta chain is drawn from a study of control samples from healthy donors and cancer patients. Sequenced by immunoSEQ multiplex PCR; TCRdb stores in-frame clones only, minus some. The table records 150,000 to 180,000 clones, 94% of them present only once. The CDR3 has 13 residues. Germline loops: CDR1 GTSNPN, CDR2 SVGIG (reference sequence). Deletions cut 7 bases from V and 8 bases from J, with 20 bases between. The chain has TRBV30 and TRBJ1-2; a possible D gene is TRBD1 (5 bases). Material for sequencing was blood. This receptor was taken from a man in his forties in good health. CDR3 nucleotides: TGTGCCTCAAACCGTCCGGACAAGAAAGGCTACACCTTC. It codes for CASNRPDKKGYTF.